The 23 T cell receptor beta chains listed next were all sequenced from one sample in a study of T cell clonality in common variable immunodeficiency. TCRdb's copy holds only in-frame clones and misses some; the assay was immunoSEQ multiplex PCR. Listed here are approximately 18,000 clones without any singletons, the top ten holding around 6.1%. General observations from the study: Reportedly, TCR beta sequences from common variable immunodeficiency showed fewer deletions and N-nucleotide insertions.

Their cognate antigens are unknown. Source material: peripheral blood mononuclear cells. These receptors were taken from a human donor with common variable immunodeficiency.

At least ten counts were recorded for this clone. Coverage ceases 3 residues before the CDR3 finishes, and the germline J gene fills in the end. The gene calls are TRBV10-3 and TRBJ1-5; D may be TRBD1 (5 bases). The germline V and J ends were trimmed by 3 bases and 2 bases, with 8 bases remaining between them. The CDR3 covers 14 residues. Germline CDR1 is ENHRY and CDR2 is SYGVKD. The CDR3: CAISDGRGNQPQHF. Incomplete CDR3 DNA: TGTGCCATCAGTGATGGCAGGGGCAATCAGCCC.

By its share, this clone is medium-sized. The read halts 3 residues ahead of the CDR3 end, with the missing end drawn from the germline J gene. The chain recombines TRBV12-3 or TRBV12-4 with TRBJ2-7; TRBD1 matches at 7 bases. The CDR3 has 14 amino acids. V gave up 5 bases and J gave up 5 bases; unmatched junction bases: 9. The CDR3 region is CASSPRGFVDEQYF. The DNA read from the CDR3 is TGTGCCAGCAGTCCCAGGGGGTTCGTGGACGAG.

This clone was detected only a few times. The observed sequence ends 3 residues before the CDR3 terminus, with the missing tail filled in from the germline J gene. The gene calls are TRBV29-1 and TRBJ2-3; 9 nucleotides match TRBD2. Germline CDR1 and CDR2: SQVTM and ANQGSEA. The V and J ends lost 5 bases and 0 bases, in that order; junction bases with no gene match: 12. The CDR3 totals 17 residues. The part of the CDR3 DNA that was read is TGCAGCGTTACTTGGCTAGCGGGAACATCAAGCACAGATACG. It translates to CSVTWLAGTSSTDT. The full CDR3 sequence reads CSVTWLAGTSSTDTQYF.

This clone came up a few times. With the read ending 3 residues before the CDR3 end, the germline J gene is used to fill in that end. The rearrangement joins TRBV7-2 to TRBJ2-5, with 8 bases lining up with TRBD1. Germline V gene lookup returns CDR1 SGHTA and CDR2 FQGNSA. Losses at the gene ends were 0 bases for V and 7 bases for J; bases not matched to a gene: 10. CDR3 size: 16 residues. The covered CDR3 bases are TGTGCCAGCAGCTTAGCATCGGGACAGGCCGGGGGGACC. This encodes CASSLASGQAGGT. The whole CDR3 protein is CASSLASGQAGGTQYF.

This clone was found many times. From the germline J gene comes the end of the CDR3, since the read stops 3 residues before it. The genes are TRBV29-1 and TRBJ1-1; 8 positions match TRBD1. V was pared by 5 bases and J by 3 bases, with 5 bases of the junction left unmatched. CDR1 is SQVTM and CDR2 is ANQGSEA in the germline V gene. This CDR3 is built from 13 residues. The CDR3 spells CSVREQGDTEAFF. The CDR3 bases that were read are TGCAGCGTTCGCGAACAGGGGGACACTGAA.

This clone has only a few counts. The sequence runs out 3 residues before the end of the CDR3; the remainder is reconstructed from the germline J gene. This chain connects TRBV7-6 to TRBJ2-2; weak D call: TRBD1 (6 bases). Trimming pared 1 base from V and 0 bases from J, leaving 12 bases between. Germline loops: CDR1 SGHVS, CDR2 FNYEAQ. This CDR3 contains 17 residues. CDR3 loop: CASSLGGGGSNTGELFF. The sequenced CDR3 bases are TGTGCCAGCAGCTTAGGAGGTGGGGGCTCGAACACCGGGGAG.

This clone was seen many times. Read sequence stops 3 residues before the CDR3 end, and the germline J gene provides the missing end. V and J are TRBV5-1 and TRBJ1-1, with a possible D match to TRBD1 (5 bases). Germline assignment: CDR1 SGHRS and CDR2 YFSETQ. Trimming took 2 bases from V and 1 from J, leaving 6 bases between them. The length of the CDR3 is 13 residues. CDR3 DNA, as far as it was read: TGCGCCAGCAGCTTTGGACAGAACACTGAA. As protein: CASSFGQNTE. The full-length CDR3 reads as CASSFGQNTEAFF. The full variable domain, rest sourced from reference TRBV5-1 and TRBJ1-1, is KAGVTQTPRYLIKTRGQQVTLSCSPISGHRSVSWYQQTPGQGLQFLFEYFSETQRNKGNFPGRFSGRQFSNSRSEMNVSTLELGDSALYLCASSFGQNTEAFFGQGTRLTVV.

Ten or more counts support this clone. The missing CDR3 end, 3 residues past where the read stops, is filled in from the germline J gene. The chain has TRBV10-3 and TRBJ2-3; D may be TRBD2 (6 bases). CDR3 length: 14 amino acids. Germline loops: CDR1 ENHRY, CDR2 SYGVKD. V lost 8 bases and J 6 bases, leaving 18 bases between the germline ends. The CDR3 DNA, read in part, is TGTGCCATCGCCAGAATGGAGGGGCTTGATACG. Protein sequence: CAIARMEGLDT. The entire CDR3 protein reads CAIARMEGLDTQYF.

This clone was found many times. The CDR3 end falls 3 residues outside the read, so it is completed with the germline J gene. This chain connects TRBV18 to TRBJ2-5; D uncertain. The V gene lost 3 bases and the J gene lost 4 bases, with 3 bases spanning the gap. Germline values: CDR1 KGHSH, CDR2 LQKENI. CDR3 length: 11 amino acids. The CDR3 bases that were read are TGTGCCAGCTCACCCCGAGAGACC. It encodes CASSPRET. In full, the CDR3 is CASSPRETQYF.

This clone was seen only a few times. The read comes to an end 3 residues before the CDR3 does, leaving the germline J gene to fill in the end. The rearrangement links TRBV6-2 or TRBV6-3 to TRBJ2-2; no clear D. The length of the CDR3 is 15 residues. Trimming shortened V by 0 bases and J by 4 bases, and 9 bases separated the two germline ends. Per the germline V gene, CDR1 is MNHEY and CDR2 is SVGEGT. CDR3 sequence reads: CASSYSQVLTGELFF. The covered CDR3 bases are TGTGCCAGCAGTTACTCCCAGGTCCTCACCGGGGAG.

A word on this clone: The read stops 3 residues short of the end of the CDR3; the missing end is completed from the germline J gene. The V and J genes are TRBV19 and TRBJ1-2; 10 bases fit TRBD1. The CDR3 runs to 13 residues. V lost 8 bases, J lost 4 bases, and 4 bases stayed unmatched. The germline V gene encodes CDR1 LNHDA and CDR2 SQIVND (reference sequence). The CDR3 loop reads CASGRQGAYGYTF. The sequenced part of the CDR3 DNA is TGTGCCAGTGGCCGACAGGGGGCCTATGGC. Complete variable domain (other parts from reference TRBV19 and TRBJ1-2): DGGITQSPKYLFRKEGQNVTLSCEQNLNHDAMYWYRQDPGQGLRLIYYSQIVNDFQKGDIAEGYSVSREKKESFPLTVTSAQKNPTAFYLCASGRQGAYGYTFGSGTRLTVV.

This clone has a handful of counts. The read terminates 3 residues ahead of where the CDR3 ends, so the germline J gene completes it. The chain employs TRBV19 and TRBJ1-2; a weak D match, TRBD1 (6 bases). Per the germline V gene, CDR1 is LNHDA and CDR2 is SQIVND (reference sequence). This CDR3 contains 12 residues. Trimming stripped 5 bases from V and 7 bases from J, with 11 bases between. CDR3 DNA, as far as it was read: TGTGCCAGTAGTCTGGGGACACTTGGC. This sequence encodes CASSLGTLG. The whole CDR3 reads CASSLGTLGYTF.

To note about this clone: Coverage ceases 3 residues before the CDR3 finishes, and the germline J gene fills in the end. The same CDR3 can be traced to other DNA sequences in this sample. This chain connects TRBV18 to TRBJ1-3; D perhaps matches TRBD1 (5 bases). Trimming removed 6 bases from V and 2 bases from J, with 8 bases in between. The CDR3 loop spans 13 amino acids. Germline V gene sequence: CDR1 KGHSH, CDR2 LQKENI. CDR3 residues: CASSAGTGNTIYF. The sequenced CDR3 bases are TGTGCCAGCTCGGCAGGGACTGGAAACACC.

This clone was seen more than once but under ten times. CDR3 protein: CASSQSWDRSYEQYF. The DNA read from the CDR3 is TGTGCCAGCTCACAGTCATGGGACAGGTCCTACGAG. The gene calls are TRBV18 and TRBJ2-7; TRBD1 aligns across 8 bases. Sequencing ends 3 residues short of the CDR3 end; the germline J gene provides the rest. The CDR3 runs 15 residues. The J segment lost 1 base and the V segment lost 4 bases, leaving 6 bases of the junction unmatched. Germline V gene lookup returns CDR1 KGHSH and CDR2 LQKENI.

As to this clone: From the germline J gene comes the end of the CDR3, since the read stops 3 residues before it. The chain combines TRBV20-1 with TRBJ1-6, with D hard to call. CDR1 and CDR2 (germline): DFQATT, SNEGSKA (reference sequence). Trimming pared 0 bases from V and 0 bases from J, leaving 6 bases between. The CDR3 has 15 residues. CDR3 bases read: TGCAGTGCTAGAGATTCGGGCTCCTATAATTCACCC. Translation: CSARDSGSYNSP. The whole CDR3 is CSARDSGSYNSPLHF.

The CDR3 protein is CASSEDRGWNEQFF. The sequenced part of the CDR3 DNA is TGTGCCAGCAGCGAGGACAGGGGATGGAATGAG. This chain joins TRBV7-2 and TRBJ2-1; TRBD1 matches 9 bases. The read terminates 3 residues before the CDR3 end, so the remaining end is supplied by the germline J gene. Germline lookup yields CDR1 SGHTA and CDR2 FQGNSA. The V and J ends lost 5 bases and 7 bases, in that order; junction bases with no gene match: 6. The CDR3 length is 14 residues. Complete variable domain (other parts from reference TRBV7-2 and TRBJ2-1): GAGVSQSPSNKVTEKGKDVELRCDPISGHTALYWYRQSLGQGLEFLIYFQGNSAPDKSGLPSDRFSAERTGGSVSTLTIQRTQQEDSAVYLCASSEDRGWNEQFFGPGTRLTVL.

As concerns this clone: The read falls 3 residues short of the CDR3 end, and the missing part is taken from the germline J gene. V usage is TRBV7-9 and J usage is TRBJ2-5; 7 nucleotides match TRBD1. Germline V gives CDR1 SEHNR, CDR2 FQNEAQ (reference sequence). J lost 6 bases, V lost 5 bases, and 3 bases had no gene match. This CDR3 spans 12 amino acids. The DNA read from the CDR3 is TGTGCCAGCAGCCCCAGGGGGAAGACC. Its protein is CASSPRGKT. The full CDR3 protein is CASSPRGKTQYF.

Of note for this clone: The CDR3 extends 3 residues past the end of the read, so its final part is completed from the germline J gene. The chain employs TRBV18 and TRBJ2-3, with D possibly being TRBD1 or TRBD2 (5 bases each). Germline V gene lookup returns CDR1 KGHSH and CDR2 LQKENI. Trimming took 5 bases from V and 3 from J, leaving 18 bases between them. The CDR3 totals 16 residues. The DNA read from the CDR3 is TGTGCCAGCTCAGTGTGGGGCCCCTCGGGAACAGATACG. This gives the protein CASSVWGPSGTDT. From start to end, the CDR3 is CASSVWGPSGTDTQYF.

A remark on this clone: With the read ending 3 residues before the CDR3 end, the germline J gene is used to fill in that end. V usage is TRBV19 and J usage is TRBJ2-3, with a weak D call TRBD2 (6 bases). Germline V lookup: CDR1 LNHDA, CDR2 SQIVND (reference sequence). CDR3 length: 18 residues. V was pared by 9 bases and J by 5 bases, with 30 bases between. The CDR3 DNA, read in part, is TGTGCCAGCACTATGTCGCCCGGGAGTTTGCAAAGGGGAGATACG. Amino acid sequence: CASTMSPGSLQRGDT. The whole CDR3 protein reads CASTMSPGSLQRGDTQYF.

This clone showed up many times. The CDR3 bases that were read are TGTGCCAGCAGCTTATTGTTGGGCCCAGAGACC. Encoded protein: CASSLLLGPET. The whole CDR3 sequence reads CASSLLLGPETQYF. J is TRBJ2-5 and V is TRBV7-2; no clear D gene. Read data end 3 residues before the CDR3 end; the end is taken from the germline J gene. This CDR3 spans 14 amino acids. The V gene lost 2 bases and the J gene lost 4 bases, with 11 bases spanning the gap. Germline CDR1 is SGHTA and CDR2 is FQGNSA. The variable domain in full, completed from reference TRBV7-2 and TRBJ2-5, reads GAGVSQSPSNKVTEKGKDVELRCDPISGHTALYWYRQSLGQGLEFLIYFQGNSAPDKSGLPSDRFSAERTGGSVSTLTIQRTQQEDSAVYLCASSLLLGPETQYFGPGTRLLVL.

For this clone: Coverage ceases 3 residues before the CDR3 finishes, and the germline J gene fills in the end. The rearrangement joins TRBV13 to TRBJ1-2, with D unclear. The V gene lost 6 bases and the J gene lost 1 base, with 9 bases spanning the gap. The germline V gene encodes CDR1 PRHDT and CDR2 FYEKMQ (reference sequence). This CDR3 has 13 residues. The part of the CDR3 DNA that was read is TGTGCCAGCAGGCGTAGAATTAACTATGGC. As protein: CASRRRINYG. From start to end, the CDR3 is CASRRRINYGYTF. Using reference TRBV13 and TRBJ1-2 for the parts outside the CDR3, the full variable domain is AAGVIQSPRHLIKEKRETATLKCYPIPRHDTVYWYQQGPGQDPQFLISFYEKMQSDKGSIPDRFSAQQFSDYHSELNMSSLELGDSALYFCASRRRINYGYTFGSGTRLTVV.

This clone showed up just a few times. CDR3 sequence reads: CASSVQGDQAFF. CDR3 DNA, as far as it was read: TGTGCCAGCAGTGTACAGGGGGATCAA. The gene calls are TRBV6-1 and TRBJ1-1, with TRBD1 matching over 8 bases. Read coverage stops 3 residues before the CDR3 terminus; the germline J gene supplies the remainder. CDR1 is MNHNS, CDR2 SASEGT, per germline. The CDR3 totals 12 residues.

This clone appeared many times. The CDR3 goes on 3 residues after the read ends, and that part is filled in from the germline J gene. V gene TRBV18 combines with J gene TRBJ1-2, with no clear D. V shed 3 bases and J shed 5 bases, with 13 bases lying between them. From germline, CDR1 is KGHSH and CDR2 LQKENI. The CDR3 loop spans 14 amino acids. The sequenced part of the CDR3 DNA is TGTGCCAGCTCACCCACCACAGAGTTGTATGGC. Translating gives CASSPTTELYG. The entire CDR3 is CASSPTTELYGYTF.